A single sample gave rise to the 2 T cell receptor beta chains below, sequenced in a study of blood T cell repertoires in COVID-19 (dated by TCRdb to 2019 to 2021). Library method: the immunoSEQ multiplex PCR assay. What TCRdb holds here is the immuneACCESS table cut down to in-frame rearrangements. Part of the clones is not present; checked against another copy, under half of the missing clones reflect an unresolved V gene, and the others are unexplained. The sample yields about 170,000 clones; about 74% were counted once. The ten largest clones take up 7% to 10% of the sample. The material sequenced was peripheral blood. The receptors were sampled from a man aged 55 to 70 with acute or convalescent COVID-19.

This clone was observed once. This chain joins TRBV9 and TRBJ2-7; 10 bases line up with TRBD1. The germline CDR1 and CDR2 sequences are SGDLS and YYNGEE. The CDR3 contains 16 residues. V dropped 5 bases and J dropped 3; count of bases not matched to a gene: 11. CDR3 in amino acids: CASSGNPGQGLYEQYF. In DNA, the CDR3 is TGTGCCAGCAGTGGGAACCCGGGACAGGGGCTCTACGAGCAGTACTTC.

CDR3 protein: CASSHAGPYEQYF. The CDR3 region has the DNA TGTGCCAGCAGTCACGCGGGGCCCTACGAGCAGTACTTC. The chain uses TRBV12-3 or TRBV12-4 and TRBJ2-7; D perhaps matches TRBD2 (6 bases). The CDR3 has 13 amino acids. Deletions cut 5 bases from V and 2 bases from J, with 10 bases between.